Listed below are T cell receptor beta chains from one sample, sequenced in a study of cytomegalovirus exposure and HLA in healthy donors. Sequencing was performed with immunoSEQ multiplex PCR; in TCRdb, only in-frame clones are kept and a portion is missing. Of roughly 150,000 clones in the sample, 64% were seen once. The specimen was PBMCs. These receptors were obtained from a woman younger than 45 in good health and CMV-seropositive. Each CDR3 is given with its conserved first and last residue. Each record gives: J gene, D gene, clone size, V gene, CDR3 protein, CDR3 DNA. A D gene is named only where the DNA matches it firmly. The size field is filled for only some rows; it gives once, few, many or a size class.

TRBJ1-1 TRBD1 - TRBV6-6 CASRGTGAYTEAFF TGTGCCAGCAGGGGGACAGGGGCCTACACTGAAGCTTTCTTT
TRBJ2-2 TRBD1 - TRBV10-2 CASRGDRGLNTGELFF TGCGCCAGCAGGGGGGACAGGGGGTTGAACACCGGGGAGCTGTTTTTT
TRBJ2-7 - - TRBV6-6 CASSPLAREQYF TGTGCCAGCAGCCCCCTAGCTCGGGAGCAGTACTTC
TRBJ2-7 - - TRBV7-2 CASSNRVISYEQYF TGTGCCAGCAGCAACAGGGTTATTTCGTACGAGCAGTACTTC
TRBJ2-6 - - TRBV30 CAWSVGGSGANVLTF TGTGCCTGGAGTGTCGGTGGCTCTGGGGCCAACGTCCTGACTTTC
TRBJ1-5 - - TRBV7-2 CASSFQGPSLGQPQHF TGTGCCAGCAGCTTTCAGGGGCCCTCCCTCGGGCAGCCCCAGCATTTT
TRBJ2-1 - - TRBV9 CASSVDSAGEQFF TGTGCCAGCAGCGTAGATTCTGCGGGAGAGCAGTTCTTC
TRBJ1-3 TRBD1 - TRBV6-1 CASSEVPRGQGRSGNTIYF TGTGCCAGCAGTGAAGTCCCTAGGGGACAGGGCCGCTCTGGAAACACCATATATTTT
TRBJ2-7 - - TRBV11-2 CASSLGVLVSYEQYF TGTGCCAGCAGCTTAGGTGTACTAGTCTCCTACGAGCAGTACTTC
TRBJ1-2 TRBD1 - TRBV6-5 CASTLKQGAQGYTF TGTGCCAGCACTTTAAAACAGGGGGCGCAAGGCTACACCTTC
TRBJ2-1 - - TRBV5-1 CASSLAGSDEQFF TGCGCCAGCAGCTTGGCGGGTAGCGATGAGCAGTTCTTC
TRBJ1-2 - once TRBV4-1 CASSQGWGPYGYTF TGCGCCAGCAGCCAAGGGTGGGGGCCCTATGGCTACACCTTC
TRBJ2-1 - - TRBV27 CASSPILGGPPYNEQFF TGTGCCAGCAGTCCCATTCTGGGGGGACCCCCCTACAATGAGCAGTTCTTC
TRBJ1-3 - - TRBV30 CAWSVGGAIYF TGTGCCTGGAGTGTAGGGGGGGCCATATATTTT
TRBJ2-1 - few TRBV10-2 CASLENNEQFF TGCGCCAGCCTTGAGAACAATGAGCAGTTCTTC
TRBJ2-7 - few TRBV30 CAGGLGDEQYF TGTGCCGGGGGCCTTGGGGACGAGCAGTACTTC
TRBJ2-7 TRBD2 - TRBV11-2 CASSPVLRGPRGSEQYF TGTGCCAGCAGCCCAGTATTGAGGGGCCCGCGGGGGAGCGAGCAGTACTTC
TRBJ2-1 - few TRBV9 CASSVEAGGGYNEQFF TGTGCCAGCAGCGTAGAGGCAGGGGGAGGCTACAATGAGCAGTTCTTC
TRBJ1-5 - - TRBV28 CASSLWDRSTPQHF TGTGCCAGCAGTTTATGGGACAGATCAACGCCCCAGCATTTT
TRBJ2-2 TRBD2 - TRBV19 CASSIFTGGPGELFF TGTGCCAGTAGTATTTTCACGGGAGGGCCCGGGGAGCTGTTTTTT